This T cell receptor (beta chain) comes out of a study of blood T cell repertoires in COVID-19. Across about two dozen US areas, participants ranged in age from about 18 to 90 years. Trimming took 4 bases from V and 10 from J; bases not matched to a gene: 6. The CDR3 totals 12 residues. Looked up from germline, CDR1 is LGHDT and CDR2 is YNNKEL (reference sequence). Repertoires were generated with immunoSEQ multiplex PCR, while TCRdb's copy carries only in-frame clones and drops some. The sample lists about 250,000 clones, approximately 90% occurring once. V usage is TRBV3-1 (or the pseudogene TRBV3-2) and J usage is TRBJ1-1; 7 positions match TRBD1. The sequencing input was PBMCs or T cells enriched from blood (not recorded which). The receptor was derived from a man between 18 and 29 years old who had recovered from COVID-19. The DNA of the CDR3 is TGTGCCAGCAGCCCGACAGGGTTCGCAGCTTTCTTT. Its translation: CASSPTGFAAFF.